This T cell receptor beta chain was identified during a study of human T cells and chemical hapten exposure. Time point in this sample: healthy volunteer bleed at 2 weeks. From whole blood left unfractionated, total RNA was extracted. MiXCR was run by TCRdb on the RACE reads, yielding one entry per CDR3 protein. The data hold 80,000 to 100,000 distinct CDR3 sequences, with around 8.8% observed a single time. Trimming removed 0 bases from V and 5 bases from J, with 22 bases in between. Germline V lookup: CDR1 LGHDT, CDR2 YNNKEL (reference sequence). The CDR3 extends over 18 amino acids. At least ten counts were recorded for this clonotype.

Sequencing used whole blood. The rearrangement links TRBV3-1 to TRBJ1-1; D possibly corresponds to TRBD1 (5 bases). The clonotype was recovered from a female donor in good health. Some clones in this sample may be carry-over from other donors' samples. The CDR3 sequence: CASSQDRSYGGGETEAFF. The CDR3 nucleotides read TGTGCCAGCAGCCAAGATAGGTCTTATGGTGGGGGAGAGACTGAAGCTTTCTTT.